One and the same sample provided the 25 T cell receptor beta chains below, sequenced in a study of CD8+ T cells in alopecia areata (dated 2018 in TCRdb). Library generation was performed with the immunoSEQ multiplex PCR assay. To provide template for TCR sequencing, every sample had RNA extracted and reverse transcribed into cDNA. Sourced from immuneACCESS, this table was stored by TCRdb with only in-frame sequences that have V and J called. A share of the clones is absent; for the studies checked, an unresolved V gene accounts for under half, and the remainder has no known explanation. The table for this sample lists roughly 150,000 clones; more than 45% of them were counted only once. Of the sample, just under 20% falls within the top ten clones. Reading the label with the study, this specimen's time point is: baseline before oral tofacitinib. Sequenced material: CD8+ T cells sorted from blood, taken at week 0. Source of these receptors: a human donor with alopecia areata.

Here the CDR3 reads CASSWRGNPYEQYF. In DNA form, the CDR3 reads TGTGCCAGCAGCTGGAGGGGGAACCCCTACGAGCAGTACTTC. This rearrangement joins TRBV5-4 to TRBJ2-7; perhaps D is TRBD1 or TRBD2 (6 bases each). Per germline, CDR1 SGHNT and CDR2 YYREEE (reference sequence). Trimming shortened V by 3 bases and J by 2 bases, and 12 bases separated the two germline ends. The CDR3 covers 14 residues.

The chain links TRBV13 to TRBJ2-1; 14 bases are a match to TRBD2. With V trimmed by 7 bases and J by 7 bases, 9 bases remained unmatched. The V gene's germline CDR1 is PRHDT and CDR2 FYEKMQ (reference sequence). The CDR3 contains 16 residues. The CDR3 protein is CASILRGTSGGNEQFF. For the CDR3, the DNA is TGTGCCAGCATCCTCCGGGGGACTAGCGGGGGAAATGAGCAGTTCTTC.

The chain uses TRBV27 and TRBJ2-1; no reliable D call. CDR1 and CDR2 from the germline V gene are MNHEY and SMNVEV (reference sequence). Trimming left V 3 bases short and J 3 bases short, with 6 bases between. The CDR3 runs to 13 residues. The CDR3 loop reads CASSLNSYNEQFF. In DNA form, the CDR3 reads TGTGCCAGCAGTTTGAACAGCTACAATGAGCAGTTCTTC.

The chain uses TRBV7-6 and TRBJ2-2; TRBD2 aligns across 9 bases. The CDR3 spans 18 residues. Germline CDR1 and CDR2: SGHVS and FNYEAQ. With V trimmed by 0 bases and J by 3 bases, 8 bases remained unmatched. The CDR3, as DNA: TGTGCCAGCAGCTTAGCTGTTGGCGGGGGGGCCGACACCGGGGAGCTGTTTTTT. Translating it yields CASSLAVGGGADTGELFF.

In nucleotides, the CDR3 is TGCGCCAGCAGTCCGGGGTGGGAGAATGAGCAGTTCTTC. Amino acid sequence: CASSPGWENEQFF. The rearrangement links TRBV10-2 to TRBJ2-1, with D maybe TRBD2 (5 bases). Germline V gives CDR1 WSHSY, CDR2 SAAADI. The CDR3 is 13 amino acids. Trimming removed 5 bases from V and 7 bases from J, with 12 bases in between.

V is TRBV6-1 and J is TRBJ1-2, with D hard to call. The CDR3 spans 11 residues. Germline-derived CDR1 and CDR2 are MNHNS and SASEGT. Trimming removed 7 bases at V and 5 bases at J, with 8 bases between. CDR3 in DNA: TGTGCCAGCACGGAAAGTTATGGCTACACCTTC. The encoded protein is CASTESYGYTF.

The chain recombines TRBV7-6 with TRBJ2-5; no clear D. Germline CDR1 is SGHVS and CDR2 is FNYEAQ. CDR3 length: 14 amino acids. V dropped 2 bases and J dropped 1 base, with 8 bases sitting between them. The CDR3 coding sequence is TGTGCCAGCAGCTTATCCGACGGCCAAGAGACCCAGTACTTC. It translates to CASSLSDGQETQYF.

The chain recombines TRBV5-4 with TRBJ1-5, with unresolved D. This CDR3 region has 14 residues. Per germline, CDR1 SGHNT and CDR2 YYREEE (reference sequence). Trimming removed 4 bases from V and 5 bases from J, with 13 bases in between. The CDR3 DNA reads as TGTGCCAGCAGCCCGAGAAGCGGAGATCAGCCCCAGCATTTT. As protein: CASSPRSGDQPQHF.

This clone has only a few counts. The chain carries TRBV30 and TRBJ1-1; no clear D gene. CDR1 is GTSNPN, CDR2 SVGIG, per germline (reference sequence). Deletions cut 4 bases from V and 5 bases from J, with 11 bases between. The CDR3 contains 12 residues. CDR3 in amino acids: CAWNSVGTEAFF. CDR3 in DNA: TGTGCCTGGAATTCCGTTGGGACTGAAGCTTTCTTT.

Only one count was recorded for this clone. This rearrangement joins TRBV29-1 to TRBJ1-2; 12 nucleotides match TRBD1. V gave up 0 bases and J gave up 5 bases; unmatched junction bases: 10. CDR3 length: 17 amino acids. Looked up from germline, CDR1 is SQVTM and CDR2 is ANQGSEA. CDR3 residues: CSVEDKAGTGGLYGYTF. Written as DNA, the CDR3 is TGCAGCGTTGAAGATAAAGCAGGGACAGGGGGCTTATATGGCTACACCTTC.

J is TRBJ2-3 and V is TRBV13, with D uncertain. V lost 4 bases and J lost 6, with 11 bases in between. The CDR3 length is 13 residues. Germline V gene data show CDR1 as PRHDT and CDR2 as FYEKMQ (reference sequence). DNA of the CDR3: TGTGCCAGCAGCTCCGTCCAGCAGGATACGCAGTATTTT. Its translation: CASSSVQQDTQYF.

A few counts support this clone. This chain uses TRBV4-3 with TRBJ2-1; D is possibly TRBD1 or TRBD2 (5 bases each). The CDR3 consists of 13 residues. V lost 1 base and J lost 8, with 9 bases in between. Germline loops: CDR1 LGHNA, CDR2 YSLEER. CDR3 protein: CASSQGRGDEQFF. DNA of the CDR3: TGCGCCAGCAGCCAAGGTCGAGGGGATGAGCAGTTCTTC.

The chain links TRBV5-1 to TRBJ2-7, with D uncertain. Germline V gene sequence: CDR1 SGHRS, CDR2 YFSETQ. Trimming removed 0 bases from V and 0 bases from J, with 7 bases in between. The CDR3 contains 14 residues. The CDR3, as DNA: TGCGCCAGCAGCTTGGCCAGTGGCTCCTACGAGCAGTACTTC. This encodes CASSLASGSYEQYF. Full variable domain (outside the CDR3, taken from reference TRBV5-1 and TRBJ2-7): KAGVTQTPRYLIKTRGQQVTLSCSPISGHRSVSWYQQTPGQGLQFLFEYFSETQRNKGNFPGRFSGRQFSNSRSEMNVSTLELGDSALYLCASSLASGSYEQYFGPGTRLTVT.

This clone was counted between two and nine times. The rearrangement links TRBV10-2 to TRBJ2-5; the D gene is possibly TRBD2 (6 bases). The germline V gene encodes CDR1 WSHSY and CDR2 SAAADI. CDR3 length: 12 residues. The V end lost 9 bases, the J end lost 2 bases, and 10 bases lay between the germline ends. The CDR3 nucleotides read TGCGCCAGTGGACTACCACAAGAGACCCAGTACTTC. Amino acids: CASGLPQETQYF.

The rearrangement uses TRBV19 and TRBJ1-1; no clear D gene. The CDR3 is made up of 15 amino acids. Germline lookup yields CDR1 LNHDA and CDR2 SQIVND (reference sequence). Trimming pared 3 bases from V and 0 bases from J, leaving 11 bases between. This CDR3 reads CASSINPYMNTEAFF. The CDR3 DNA is TGTGCCAGTAGTATTAATCCCTACATGAACACTGAAGCTTTCTTT.

Only a few counts were recorded for this clone. The chain uses TRBV2 and TRBJ2-1; D may be TRBD1 (6 bases). CDR1 is SNHLY, CDR2 FYNNEI, per germline. This CDR3 has 13 amino acids. V gave up 6 bases and J gave up 8 bases, with 14 bases separating them. CDR3 in DNA: TGTGCCAGCAGCTTAACAGGGAATCATGAGCAGTTCTTC. Translated: CASSLTGNHEQFF.

V and J are TRBV4-1 and TRBJ2-7; D is unresolved. The germline gives CDR1 MGHRA, CDR2 YSYEKL. This CDR3 spans 13 amino acids. V lost 4 bases and J 5 bases, leaving 12 bases between the germline ends. This CDR3 reads CASSLTRAHEQYF. The CDR3, as DNA: TGCGCCAGCAGCCTGACAAGGGCCCACGAGCAGTACTTC.

The chain's CDR3 is CASSGQPGQGDYTF. In nucleotides, the CDR3 is TGTGCCAGCAGCGGACAACCGGGACAGGGTGACTACACCTTC. The gene calls are TRBV11-2 and TRBJ1-2; 9 bases fit TRBD1. CDR1 and CDR2 (germline): SGHAT, FQNNGV. This CDR3 contains 14 residues. Trimming cost V 5 bases and J 10 bases; bases outside gene matches: 11.

The chain is built from TRBV18 and TRBJ2-5, with D possibly matching TRBD2 (5 bases). Looked up from germline, CDR1 is KGHSH and CDR2 is LQKENI. The length of the CDR3 is 15 residues. The V end was cut by 0 bases, the J end by 3 bases, with 11 bases between. The CDR3 protein is CASSPPGDREETQYF. The DNA of the CDR3 is TGTGCCAGCTCACCACCGGGAGATAGAGAAGAGACCCAGTACTTC.

The chain uses TRBV12-5 and TRBJ2-7, with no clear D. This CDR3 comprises 12 residues. Germline CDR1 is LGHNT and CDR2 is FRNRAP. The germline V and J ends were trimmed by 2 bases and 3 bases, with 5 bases remaining between them. The CDR3 region is CASGLRHYEQYF. The CDR3 bases are TGTGCTAGTGGTTTGAGACACTACGAGCAGTACTTC.

The chain recombines TRBV29-1 with TRBJ1-6, with D tentatively TRBD1 (5 bases). Trimming took off 8 bases at V and 7 bases at J, with 15 bases between the two ends. The CDR3 consists of 13 residues. Looked up from germline, CDR1 is SQVTM and CDR2 is ANQGSEA. The CDR3 DNA follows: TGCAGCACCCGTACGGACACAAATTCACCCCTCCACTTT. Its protein is CSTRTDTNSPLHF.

This chain uses TRBV29-1 with TRBJ2-6; D is undetermined. V was pared by 3 bases and J by 4 bases, with 7 bases between. The CDR3 is made up of 13 amino acids. The germline gives CDR1 SQVTM, CDR2 ANQGSEA. The CDR3 bases are TGCAGCGTTGAGGTCTCGGGGGCCAACGTCCTGACTTTC. This sequence encodes CSVEVSGANVLTF.

The V call is TRBV30, the J call TRBJ1-1, with D maybe TRBD1 (5 bases). This CDR3 has 11 amino acids. Trimming removed 8 bases from V and 1 base from J, with 8 bases in between. The germline V gene encodes CDR1 GTSNPN and CDR2 SVGIG (reference sequence). CDR3 DNA: TGTGCCACCACAGGGAACACTGAAGCTTTCTTT. It yields the protein CATTGNTEAFF.

This clone occurred a few times. Other DNA sequences in the same sample also yield this CDR3. J is TRBJ2-7 and V is TRBV4-3; TRBD1 matches at 7 bases. Losses at the gene ends were 0 bases for V and 2 bases for J; bases not matched to a gene: 4. The CDR3 extends over 15 amino acids. Germline V lookup: CDR1 LGHNA, CDR2 YSLEER. The CDR3 DNA is TGCGCCAGCAGCCAAGATCGGGACAGTCCCTACGAGCAGTACTTC. Translation gives CASSQDRDSPYEQYF.

This clone has more than one count but fewer than ten. The chain recombines TRBV19 with TRBJ2-7; TRBD1 is a possible D gene (7 bases). CDR3 length: 14 amino acids. Per the germline V gene, CDR1 is LNHDA and CDR2 is SQIVND (reference sequence). Between the trimmed V and J ends, which lost 3 bases and 5 bases, there was a span of 14 bases. Here the CDR3 DNA reads TGTGCCAGTAGTATCCGGCAGGGGGGCCACGAGCAGTACTTC. Its protein product is CASSIRQGGHEQYF.